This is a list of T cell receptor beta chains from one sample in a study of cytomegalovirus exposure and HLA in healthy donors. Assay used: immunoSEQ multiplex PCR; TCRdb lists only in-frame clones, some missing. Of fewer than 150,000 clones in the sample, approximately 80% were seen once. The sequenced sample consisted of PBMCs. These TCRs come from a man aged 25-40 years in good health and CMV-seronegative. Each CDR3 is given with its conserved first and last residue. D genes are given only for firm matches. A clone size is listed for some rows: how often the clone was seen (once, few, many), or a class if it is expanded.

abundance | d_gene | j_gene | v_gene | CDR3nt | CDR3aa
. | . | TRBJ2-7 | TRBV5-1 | TGCGCCAGCAGCCAATCAGGGGCCTACGAGCAGTACTTC | CASSQSGAYEQYF
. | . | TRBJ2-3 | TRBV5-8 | TGTGCCAGCAGCTTGGGGTCCTCAAGGGGCTTCACAGATACGCAGTATTTT | CASSLGSSRGFTDTQYF
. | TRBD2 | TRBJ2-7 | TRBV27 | TGTGCCAGCAGTTTCTCCGGGACTAGCGGGAGCCCCTACGAGCAGTACTTC | CASSFSGTSGSPYEQYF
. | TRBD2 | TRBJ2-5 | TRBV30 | TGTGCCTGGAATCTGGGGGGGAGAGGAGAGACCCAGTACTTC | CAWNLGGRGETQYF
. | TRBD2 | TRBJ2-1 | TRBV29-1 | TGCAGCGGAACGGGGGGATACAATGAGCAGTTCTTC | CSGTGGYNEQFF
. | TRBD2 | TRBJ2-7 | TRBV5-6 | TGTGCCAGCAGCTTGGATCCTGGGACTAGCTACGAGCAGTACTTC | CASSLDPGTSYEQYF
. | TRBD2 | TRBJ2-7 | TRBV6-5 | TGTGCCAGCAGTAAACTAGCGGGTCCCTACGAGCAGTACTTC | CASSKLAGPYEQYF
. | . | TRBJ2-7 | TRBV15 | TGTGCCACCAGCAGAGAGGGGGCAGGGAGCTCCTACGAGCAGTACTTC | CATSREGAGSSYEQYF
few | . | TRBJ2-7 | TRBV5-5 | TGTGCCAGCAGCTTTACTGGGGAGGAGCAGTACTTC | CASSFTGEEQYF
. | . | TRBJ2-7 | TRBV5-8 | TGTGCCAGCAGCCCCGGGACACATGCCTACGAGCAGTACTTC | CASSPGTHAYEQYF
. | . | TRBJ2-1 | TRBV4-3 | TGCGCCAGCAGCCTTCGAGGTAGCTCCTACAATGAGCAGTTCTTC | CASSLRGSSYNEQFF
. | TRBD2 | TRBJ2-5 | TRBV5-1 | TGCGCCAGCACCTACTCGGCGAGCGGGAGCGGAGAGACCCAGTACTTC | CASTYSASGSGETQYF
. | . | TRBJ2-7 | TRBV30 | TGTGCCTGGATTAGGCAGGGGTCCTACGAGCAGTACTTC | CAWIRQGSYEQYF
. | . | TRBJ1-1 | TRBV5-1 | TGCGCCAGCAGCGAGGGTTTTCGGTTGCCTGACACTGAAGCTTTCTTT | CASSEGFRLPDTEAFF
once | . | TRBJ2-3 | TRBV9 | TGTGCCAGCAGCGTCCTAGGGAGAACAGATACGCAGTATTTT | CASSVLGRTDTQYF
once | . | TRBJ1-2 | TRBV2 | TGTGCCAGCACCCTTAGACAGGATGGCTACACCTTC | CASTLRQDGYTF
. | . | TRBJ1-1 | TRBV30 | TGTGCCTGGTCTACGAGGGTCGGAAGGGCGAAAGCTTTCTTT | CAWSTRVGRAKAFF
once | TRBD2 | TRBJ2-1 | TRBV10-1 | TGCGCCAGCAGTGAGACCGGGACTAGCGGGTGGAATGAGCAGTTCTTC | CASSETGTSGWNEQFF
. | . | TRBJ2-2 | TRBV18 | TGTGCCAGCTCACGCTTCCGGGGAATCCCCGGGGAGCTGTTTTTT | CASSRFRGIPGELFF
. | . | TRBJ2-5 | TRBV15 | TGTGCCACCAGCAGAGATGTGGGGGGAGAGACCCAGTACTTC | CATSRDVGGETQYF
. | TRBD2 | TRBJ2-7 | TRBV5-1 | TGCGCCAGCAGCTTGGTGGGACTAGCGGGAGGCTACGAGCAGTACTTC | CASSLVGLAGGYEQYF